The 9 T cell receptor beta chains presented below share a single source sample, sequenced in a study of control samples from healthy donors and cancer patients. Using immunoSEQ multiplex PCR, the repertoire was profiled, and TCRdb retains in-frame clones only, with some absent. The sample yields 100,000 to 150,000 clones, less than 95% seen once. Source material: blood. These receptors all come from a man between 18 and 29 years old in good health.

The chain is built from TRBV24-1 and TRBJ1-2; a weak D match, TRBD1 (5 bases). The CDR3 covers 13 residues. The V and J ends lost 4 bases and 4 bases respectively, with 9 bases between them. Germline V lookup: CDR1 KGHDR, CDR2 SFDVKD. The CDR3 region is CATSDGTTYGYTF. CDR3 nucleotides: TGTGCCACCAGTGACGGGACCACCTATGGCTACACCTTC.

The chain joins TRBV9 to TRBJ2-1; 7 nucleotides match TRBD2. Germline V lookup: CDR1 SGDLS, CDR2 YYNGEE. This CDR3 contains 14 residues. Germline trimming cut 4 bases from V and 13 bases from J; bases unmatched to any gene: 14. For the CDR3, the DNA is TGTGCCAGCAGCAACAATCCGGGGGGTACAGAACAGTTCTTC. This gives the protein CASSNNPGGTEQFF.

The chain links TRBV7-7 to TRBJ1-5; D not resolved. Per the germline V gene, CDR1 is SSHAT and CDR2 is FNYEAQ (reference sequence). Trimming took 1 base from V and 6 from J, leaving 7 bases between them. This CDR3 has 13 residues. The CDR3 DNA is TGTGCCAGCAGCTTAGGGGTTGGTCAGCCCCAGCATTTT. Its protein is CASSLGVGQPQHF.

This clone appeared a single time. The genes are TRBV10-3 and TRBJ1-1; perhaps TRBD1 as D (5 bases). This CDR3 is built from 13 residues. V dropped 3 bases and J dropped 11 bases, with 16 bases sitting between them. The germline V gene has CDR1 ENHRY and CDR2 SYGVKD. The CDR3 DNA sequence: TGTGCCATCAGTGAACCCGACAGTCGCCCCGCTTTCTTT. Residues: CAISEPDSRPAFF.

The rearrangement links TRBV7-8 to TRBJ2-7, with D possibly being TRBD1 (6 bases). This CDR3 has 14 amino acids. V lost 4 bases to trimming and J lost 2 bases, with 12 bases between them. The germline V gene has CDR1 SGHVS and CDR2 FQNEAQ. This CDR3 reads CASSSRTETYEQYF. CDR3 nucleotide sequence: TGTGCCAGCAGCTCTCGGACAGAGACCTACGAGCAGTACTTC.

This clone was picked up one time. V and J are TRBV5-4 and TRBJ2-3, with D tentatively TRBD1 (8 bases). Germline CDR1 reads SGHNT; CDR2 reads YYREEE (reference sequence). Trimming removed 2 bases at V and 10 bases at J, with 11 bases between. CDR3 length equals 12 residues. For the CDR3, the DNA is TGTGCCAGCAGCTTACAGGGGGGGGCGCAGTATTTT. Translation gives CASSLQGGAQYF.

The chain has TRBV13 and TRBJ2-7; weak D call: TRBD1 (6 bases). This CDR3 is built from 12 residues. Germline V gives CDR1 PRHDT, CDR2 FYEKMQ (reference sequence). V dropped 5 bases and J dropped 4 bases, with 9 bases sitting between them. CDR3 DNA sequence: TGTGCCAGCAGCCGAACAGGGTACGAGCAGTACTTC. As protein: CASSRTGYEQYF.

This sequence joins TRBV6-5 and TRBJ2-7; either TRBD1 or TRBD2 may supply D (5 bases each). V was trimmed by 8 bases and J by 4 bases, leaving 6 bases between them. The CDR3 runs 10 residues. CDR1 is MNHEY, CDR2 SVGAGI, per germline. The CDR3 sequence: CASGGYEQYF. The DNA of the CDR3 is TGTGCCAGCGGGGGATACGAGCAGTACTTC.

The chain is built from TRBV6-6 and TRBJ2-7, with a possible D match to TRBD1 (7 bases). Germline CDR1 is MNHNY and CDR2 is SVGAGI (reference sequence). Trimming removed 8 bases at V and 4 bases at J, with 18 bases between. CDR3 length equals 14 residues. As DNA, the CDR3 is TGTGCCAGCCGAAGCGGAGGGGGCGGATACGAGCAGTACTTC. Amino acids: CASRSGGGGYEQYF.